The 24 T cell receptor beta chains presented below share a single source sample, sequenced in a study of cytomegalovirus exposure and HLA in healthy donors. The PCR contained 60 Vbeta and 13 Jbeta primers. The method was immunoSEQ multiplex PCR; TCRdb's version includes in-frame clones alone and lacks a portion of them. The data show about 130,000 clones, with about two thirds seen just once and about 4% held by the top ten. The sequencing input was PBMCs. Receptors originate from a man aged 25 to 40 in good health and CMV-seronegative.

This clone has more than one count but fewer than ten. The chain recombines TRBV19 with TRBJ2-1; 11 positions match TRBD1. This CDR3 spans 14 amino acids. Germline trimming cut 5 bases from V and 9 bases from J; bases unmatched to any gene: 6. Germline assignment: CDR1 LNHDA and CDR2 SQIVND (reference sequence). CDR3 in DNA: TGTGCCAGTAGTCTGGGACAGGGGGGAGGTGAGCAGTTCTTC. It specifies CASSLGQGGGEQFF.

The chain recombines TRBV4-1 with TRBJ1-2; D remains unclear. Germline CDR1 and CDR2: MGHRA and YSYEKL. V was shortened by 0 bases and J by 3 bases, with 11 bases between the two germline ends. CDR3 length: 15 amino acids. The DNA for the CDR3 is TGCGCCAGCAGCCAAGATCGAACTGTTCACTATGGCTACACCTTC. Translation: CASSQDRTVHYGYTF.

This clone was counted only a few times. The chain joins TRBV7-2 to TRBJ2-7; TRBD2 aligns across 11 bases. The CDR3 covers 15 residues. V was pared by 5 bases and J by 2 bases, with 5 bases of the junction left unmatched. Germline V gene sequence: CDR1 SGHTA, CDR2 FQGNSA. The CDR3: CASSATSGVTYEQYF. In DNA form, the CDR3 reads TGTGCCAGCAGCGCGACTAGCGGGGTCACCTACGAGCAGTACTTC. Complete variable domain (other parts from reference TRBV7-2 and TRBJ2-7): GAGVSQSPSNKVTEKGKDVELRCDPISGHTALYWYRQSLGQGLEFLIYFQGNSAPDKSGLPSDRFSAERTGGSVSTLTIQRTQQEDSAVYLCASSATSGVTYEQYFGPGTRLTVT.

This chain links TRBV11-2 with TRBJ2-1; TRBD2 aligns across 10 bases. Germline V gene lookup returns CDR1 SGHAT and CDR2 FQNNGV. After removal of 5 bases from V and 7 bases from J, the junction contained 8 bases not matched to a gene. The CDR3 spans 15 residues. CDR3 DNA: TGTGCCAGCAGCCCAAGCGGGGGGGCGGGGAATGAGCAGTTCTTC. This translates into CASSPSGGAGNEQFF.

This chain connects TRBV2 to TRBJ1-2; the D gene is possibly TRBD1 (5 bases). Germline loops: CDR1 SNHLY, CDR2 FYNNEI. The V end lost 7 bases, the J end lost 2 bases, and 20 bases lay between the germline ends. This CDR3 is 16 amino acids long. CDR3 protein: CASTPLTEGANYGYTF. In DNA form, the CDR3 reads TGTGCCAGCACTCCCCTAACGGAAGGGGCGAACTATGGCTACACCTTC.

The CDR3 reads CASSLGSGWATNEKLFF. The CDR3 nucleotides read TGTGCCAGCAGCCTAGGGTCGGGGTGGGCAACTAATGAAAAACTGTTTTTT. This rearrangement joins TRBV7-8 to TRBJ1-4; D is ambiguous. CDR1 SGHVS and CDR2 FQNEAQ come from the germline V gene. The CDR3 is 17 amino acids. Trimming took 5 bases from V and 0 from J, leaving 16 bases between them.

The chain employs TRBV27 and TRBJ2-3; D might be TRBD2 (7 bases). Trimming cost V 5 bases and J 7 bases, with 10 bases left between them. The CDR3 sequence is 12 residues long. Germline lookup yields CDR1 MNHEY and CDR2 SMNVEV (reference sequence). CDR3 DNA sequence: TGTGCCAGCAGTCTCGGGGGGCATACGCAGTATTTT. This translates into CASSLGGHTQYF.

This chain uses TRBV6-6 with TRBJ2-2, with D possibly being TRBD2 (7 bases). CDR3 size: 14 residues. Germline V gene lookup returns CDR1 MNHNY and CDR2 SVGAGI (reference sequence). Trimming shortened V by 2 bases and J by 8 bases, and 12 bases separated the two germline ends. The DNA for the CDR3 is TGTGCCAGCAGTTACGGGGGGGCGGGGGGGGAGCTGTTTTTT. This sequence encodes CASSYGGAGGELFF.

This chain joins TRBV10-3 and TRBJ1-5, with D maybe TRBD1 (6 bases). The germline gives CDR1 ENHRY, CDR2 SYGVKD. Trimming took 5 bases from V and 0 from J, leaving 14 bases between them. The CDR3 covers 16 residues. This chain's CDR3 is CAISQSRQDSNQPQHF. The CDR3 bases are TGTGCCATCAGTCAATCGAGACAGGATAGCAATCAGCCCCAGCATTTT.

The J gene is TRBJ2-5, the V gene TRBV5-8, with 13 positions matching TRBD2. The CDR3 length is 16 residues. Trimming took 2 bases from V and 2 from J; bases not matched to a gene: 3. The germline gives CDR1 SGHTS, CDR2 YDEGEE. The CDR3 DNA reads TGTGCCAGCAGCTTCCTACTAGCGGGGGGGCAAGAGACCCAGTACTTC. This encodes CASSFLLAGGQETQYF. Drawing the rest from reference TRBV5-8 and TRBJ2-5, the complete variable domain is EAGVTQSPTHLIKTRGQQATLRCSPISGHTSVYWYQQALGLGLQFLLWYDEGEERNRGNFPPRFSGRQFPNYSSELNVNALELEDSALYLCASSFLLAGGQETQYFGPGTRLLVL.

This chain connects TRBV2 to TRBJ2-3, with TRBD2 matching over 15 bases. The CDR3 is 15 amino acids. Germline V lookup: CDR1 SNHLY, CDR2 FYNNEI. The V segment lost 6 bases and the J segment 3 bases; nucleotides outside the gene matches: 1. CDR3: CASSGTSGRTDTQYF. In DNA, the CDR3 is TGTGCCAGCAGCGGGACTAGCGGGAGGACAGATACGCAGTATTTT.

The chain joins TRBV5-6 to TRBJ1-6; D is undetermined. The germline V gene has CDR1 SGHDT and CDR2 YYEEEE. The CDR3 has 15 residues. Trimming stripped 1 base from V and 7 bases from J, with 12 bases between. The CDR3 here is CASSLMGLTNSPLHF. For the CDR3, the DNA is TGTGCCAGCAGCTTGATGGGCCTGACCAATTCACCCCTCCACTTT. Drawing the rest from reference TRBV5-6 and TRBJ1-6, the complete variable domain is DAGVTQSPTHLIKTRGQQVTLRCSPKSGHDTVSWYQQALGQGPQFIFQYYEEEERQRGNFPDRFSGHQFPNYSSELNVNALLLGDSALYLCASSLMGLTNSPLHFGNGTRLTVT.

The V and J genes are TRBV5-1 and TRBJ1-5; 7 nucleotides agree with TRBD1. Germline CDR1 is SGHRS and CDR2 is YFSETQ. J gave up 5 bases and V 4 bases, and 6 bases lay outside the gene matches. CDR3 length equals 14 residues. The CDR3 spells CASSLTGVDQPQHF. In DNA, the CDR3 is TGCGCCAGCAGCCTTACAGGGGTGGATCAGCCCCAGCATTTT. The entire variable domain, with the rest obtained from reference TRBV5-1 and TRBJ1-5, is as follows: KAGVTQTPRYLIKTRGQQVTLSCSPISGHRSVSWYQQTPGQGLQFLFEYFSETQRNKGNFPGRFSGRQFSNSRSEMNVSTLELGDSALYLCASSLTGVDQPQHFGDGTRLSIL.

The V and J genes are TRBV4-1 and TRBJ2-5, with 7 bases matching TRBD2. With 3 bases clipped from V and 4 bases from J, the junction kept 11 bases outside the gene matches. Germline CDR1 MGHRA, CDR2 YSYEKL. This CDR3 has 16 amino acids. The CDR3 region has the DNA TGCGCCAGCAGCCAGAGAGCACTAGCGCTTACAGAGACCCAGTACTTC. This translates into CASSQRALALTETQYF.

The chain joins TRBV7-9 to TRBJ2-2, with 11 bases fitting TRBD2. Germline values: CDR1 SEHNR, CDR2 FQNEAQ (reference sequence). V was clipped by 4 bases and J by 3 bases; unmatched bases: 4. This CDR3 comprises 16 residues. CDR3 in DNA: TGTGCCAGCAGCTCCCCTAGCGGGGGGTACACCGGGGAGCTGTTTTTT. This encodes CASSSPSGGYTGELFF. The entire variable domain, with the rest obtained from reference TRBV7-9 and TRBJ2-2, is as follows: DTGVSQNPRHKITKRGQNVTFRCDPISEHNRLYWYRQTLGQGPEFLTYFQNEAQLEKSRLLSDRFSAERPKGSFSTLEIQRTEQGDSAMYLCASSSPSGGYTGELFFGEGSRLTVL.

V usage is TRBV19 and J usage is TRBJ1-6; D gene ambiguous. Germline values: CDR1 LNHDA, CDR2 SQIVND (reference sequence). V lost 3 bases to trimming and J lost 4 bases, with 7 bases between them. The CDR3 runs to 14 residues. The DNA of the CDR3 is TGTGCCAGTAGTATGAGTTCTTATAATTCACCCCTCCACTTT. Translation gives CASSMSSYNSPLHF.

V is TRBV6-1 and J is TRBJ2-5; TRBD2 agrees at 9 bases. Germline assignment: CDR1 MNHNS and CDR2 SASEGT. Germline trimming cut 8 bases from V and 7 bases from J; bases unmatched to any gene: 8. The CDR3 extends over 13 amino acids. The CDR3 loop reads CASGTSLYVTQYF. The CDR3 bases are TGTGCCAGCGGGACTAGCCTATACGTGACCCAGTACTTC.

The chain has TRBV2 and TRBJ1-5; TRBD1 aligns across 11 bases. Trimming took 4 bases from V and 2 from J; bases not matched to a gene: 7. The CDR3 loop spans 17 amino acids. Germline CDR1 reads SNHLY; CDR2 reads FYNNEI. CDR3 amino acids: CASSGRDRGLGNQPQHF. The CDR3 DNA follows: TGTGCCAGCAGTGGAAGGGACAGGGGGTTGGGCAATCAGCCCCAGCATTTT.

The DNA of the CDR3 is TGTGCCAGCAGCTTGCGGGGGGGAATCAAAGATACGCAGTATTTT. Residues: CASSLRGGIKDTQYF. This sequence joins TRBV5-4 and TRBJ2-3; 8 bases line up with TRBD2. The J segment lost 5 bases and the V segment lost 1 base, leaving 6 bases of the junction unmatched. CDR3 length equals 15 residues. Germline CDR1 SGHNT, CDR2 YYREEE (reference sequence).

The chain links TRBV19 to TRBJ1-1; D not certain. The CDR3 is 14 residues long. Germline assignment: CDR1 LNHDA and CDR2 SQIVND (reference sequence). Trimming stripped 3 bases from V and 3 bases from J, with 11 bases between. The CDR3 here is CASSIYSGDTEAFF. As DNA, the CDR3 is TGTGCCAGTAGTATCTACAGCGGGGACACTGAAGCTTTCTTT. Supplemented by reference TRBV19 and TRBJ1-1, the full variable domain reads DGGITQSPKYLFRKEGQNVTLSCEQNLNHDAMYWYRQDPGQGLRLIYYSQIVNDFQKGDIAEGYSVSREKKESFPLTVTSAQKNPTAFYLCASSIYSGDTEAFFGQGTRLTVV.

The V and J genes are TRBV11-2 and TRBJ1-1; D is unclear. Trimming took 1 base from V and 8 from J, leaving 8 bases between them. The CDR3 runs 12 residues. From germline, CDR1 is SGHAT and CDR2 FQNNGV. The CDR3: CASSLGVSEAFF. The CDR3 region has the DNA TGTGCCAGCAGCTTAGGCGTATCGGAAGCTTTCTTT.

The chain joins TRBV2 to TRBJ1-5; D is undetermined. V was clipped by 2 bases and J by 7 bases, with 15 bases between them. Per germline, CDR1 SNHLY and CDR2 FYNNEI. This CDR3 spans 15 amino acids. Here the CDR3 reads CASSERTRVLQPQHF. The CDR3 coding sequence is TGTGCCAGCAGTGAAAGGACGAGGGTCTTGCAGCCCCAGCATTTT.

The chain uses TRBV4-1 and TRBJ1-1; 9 positions match TRBD1. The CDR3 loop spans 16 amino acids. Germline V gene lookup returns CDR1 MGHRA and CDR2 YSYEKL. Germline trimming cut 4 bases from V and 0 bases from J; bases unmatched to any gene: 6. In nucleotides, the CDR3 is TGCGCCAGCAGCCCGGGACAGGGCACCTTGAACACTGAAGCTTTCTTT. Protein sequence: CASSPGQGTLNTEAFF.

The chain employs TRBV19 and TRBJ1-1, with no clear D. The V gene's germline CDR1 is LNHDA and CDR2 SQIVND (reference sequence). The CDR3 extends over 11 amino acids. Trimming removed 3 bases from V and 11 bases from J, with 10 bases in between. CDR3 nucleotides: TGTGCCAGTAGTATTAGGAGGACGGCTTTCTTT. Translated, it gives CASSIRRTAFF.